Listed here are 27 T cell receptor beta chains from one sample, sequenced in a study of graft-versus-host responses after intestinal transplantation. Some clones are missing from TCRdb's copy, which holds only in-frame ones; the method was immunoSEQ multiplex PCR. The sample lists roughly 100,000 clones, roughly 93% occurring once. These receptors' antigens are unknown. This specimen consisted of unstimulated CD8+ T cells sorted from spleen or lymph node cells, obtained before intestinal transplant. The receptors come from a human donor who received an intestinal transplant.

The V gene is TRBV23-1, the J gene TRBJ2-1; TRBD1 aligns across 11 bases. TRBV23-1 is treated as an ORF (open reading frame) with a function not yet certain. V lost 3 bases and J lost 7; bases outside the gene matches: 8. The CDR3 has 16 residues. As DNA, the CDR3 is TGCGCCAGCAGTCAGACCGGGACAGGGGGATTAAATGAGCAGTTCTTC. This encodes CASSQTGTGGLNEQFF.

The rearrangement links TRBV13 to TRBJ2-1, with TRBD2 identical over 7 bases. Germline values: CDR1 PRHDT, CDR2 FYEKMQ (reference sequence). CDR3 size: 13 residues. Unmatched junction bases numbered 6, after V lost 4 bases and J lost 9 bases. The CDR3 coding sequence is TGTGCCAGCAGCTCCAAGAGGGAGGGTGAGCAGTTCTTC. Protein product: CASSSKREGEQFF.

This clone has a handful of counts. This sample also contains other DNA sequences that code for the same CDR3. The chain couples TRBV29-1 to TRBJ1-2; D is unclear. The V gene lost 5 bases and the J gene lost 3 bases, with 4 bases spanning the gap. The CDR3 covers 10 residues. CDR1 and CDR2 (germline): SQVTM, ANQGSEA. This CDR3 reads CSVLDYGYTF. CDR3 bases: TGCAGCGTTCTCGACTATGGCTACACCTTC.

The chain combines TRBV7-9 with TRBJ2-3; no definite D call. This CDR3 contains 13 residues. Germline CDR1 and CDR2: SEHNR and FQNEAQ (reference sequence). Trimming took off 5 bases at V and 2 bases at J, with 8 bases between the two ends. The CDR3 DNA follows: TGTGCCAGCAGCACCGCCCACACAGATACGCAGTATTTT. It encodes CASSTAHTDTQYF.

The J gene is TRBJ1-2, the V gene TRBV6-5; 12 positions match TRBD1. Germline V gene lookup returns CDR1 MNHEY and CDR2 SVGAGI. V shed 6 bases and J 6 bases; nucleotides not matched to a gene: 2. The CDR3 covers 13 residues. For the CDR3, the DNA is TGTGCCAGCAGGGGACAGGGGGCGCATGGCTACACCTTC. Translation: CASRGQGAHGYTF.

This clone has only a few counts. J is TRBJ2-7 and V is TRBV7-9; weak D call: TRBD2 (6 bases). The CDR3 totals 14 residues. The V and J ends lost 5 bases and 0 bases respectively, with 11 bases between them. CDR1 and CDR2 (germline): SEHNR, FQNEAQ (reference sequence). The CDR3 DNA reads TGTGCCAGCAGCGGGGGGACGAGCTCCTACGAGCAGTACTTC. Encoded protein: CASSGGTSSYEQYF.

J is TRBJ1-6 and V is TRBV7-8; D is ambiguous. Germline CDR1 and CDR2: SGHVS and FQNEAQ. Trimming removed 1 base at V and 7 bases at J, with 11 bases between. This CDR3 has 15 amino acids. CDR3 sequence: CASSLDSSENSPLHF. The CDR3 DNA reads TGTGCCAGCAGCTTAGATTCCAGCGAGAATTCACCCCTCCACTTT.

The chain combines TRBV30 with TRBJ2-1; 7 nucleotides match TRBD2. The CDR3 is made up of 14 amino acids. V gave up 1 base and J gave up 7 bases; unmatched junction bases: 7. Germline loops: CDR1 GTSNPN, CDR2 SVGIG (reference sequence). The DNA for the CDR3 is TGTGCCTGGAGTGGTCTAGCGGCCTGGAATGAGCAGTTCTTC. Its protein is CAWSGLAAWNEQFF.

The rearrangement joins TRBV1 to TRBJ1-2. TRBV1 is a listed pseudogene. This CDR3 is built from 14 residues. CDR3 DNA sequence: TGCACCAGCAGCCAACAACACGAGAACTATGGCTACACCTTC. Translation: CTSSQQHENYGYTF.

V is TRBV7-9 and J is TRBJ1-1; D is ambiguous. V lost 5 bases and J lost 6, with 19 bases in between. Germline V gene sequence: CDR1 SEHNR, CDR2 FQNEAQ (reference sequence). This CDR3 comprises 15 residues. For the CDR3, the DNA is TGTGCCAGCAGCGTCGACATAGTTGGCGTCTCTGAAGCTTTCTTT. This sequence encodes CASSVDIVGVSEAFF.

The chain employs TRBV6-1 and TRBJ2-1; D is possibly TRBD2 (7 bases). Germline CDR1 and CDR2: MNHNS and SASEGT. The V end lost 6 bases, the J end lost 9 bases, and 12 bases lay between the germline ends. This CDR3 is built from 12 residues. The CDR3: CASRGGAIEQFF. The CDR3 DNA reads TGTGCCAGCAGGGGGGGGGCGATTGAGCAGTTCTTC.

This chain joins TRBV2 and TRBJ2-1; tentative D call: TRBD2 (5 bases). The CDR3 is 13 amino acids. V lost 7 bases and J 8 bases, leaving 15 bases between the germline ends. Germline CDR1 SNHLY, CDR2 FYNNEI. The CDR3 here is CASTGLTIDEQFF. The CDR3 DNA reads as TGTGCCAGCACCGGACTCACTATAGATGAGCAGTTCTTC.

This chain uses TRBV9 with TRBJ2-7; 13 nucleotides match TRBD2. The CDR3 spans 14 residues. In germline, CDR1 is SGDLS, CDR2 YYNGEE. The V and J ends lost 0 bases and 7 bases, in that order; junction bases with no gene match: 1. This chain's CDR3 is CASSVELAGGEQYF. CDR3 bases: TGTGCCAGCAGCGTAGAACTAGCGGGGGGGGAGCAGTACTTC.

The chain recombines TRBV14 with TRBJ1-1, with no clear D. The CDR3 has 11 amino acids. Looked up from germline, CDR1 is SGHDN and CDR2 is FVKESK. Trimming left V 1 base short and J 7 bases short, with 4 bases between. In DNA, the CDR3 is TGTGCCAGCAGCCAAGTAAATGAAGCTTTCTTT. This translates into CASSQVNEAFF.

This chain joins TRBV27 and TRBJ2-1, with D perhaps TRBD1 or TRBD2 (6 bases each). The CDR3 is 12 residues long. Trimming removed 4 bases from V and 10 bases from J, with 11 bases in between. From germline, CDR1 is MNHEY and CDR2 SMNVEV (reference sequence). The chain's CDR3 is CASSWGAGEQFF. The CDR3 DNA reads TGTGCCAGCAGTTGGGGGGCTGGGGAGCAGTTCTTC.

The V and J genes are TRBV6-1 and TRBJ1-2; D might be TRBD1 (5 bases). Germline V gene data show CDR1 as MNHNS and CDR2 as SASEGT. CDR3 length: 17 amino acids. V gave up 0 bases and J gave up 3 bases, with 17 bases separating them. CDR3 nucleotides: TGTGCCAGCAGTGAAGCACTAGAGGGGAGGGGTGACTATGGCTACACCTTC. Its protein product is CASSEALEGRGDYGYTF.

V is TRBV5-5 and J is TRBJ1-2; D ambiguous. The CDR3 has 15 residues. CDR1 and CDR2 from the germline V gene are SGHKS and YYEKEE (reference sequence). With 4 bases removed from V and 8 bases from J, the gap between germline ends came to 21 bases. DNA of the CDR3: TGTGCCAGCAGCCAAACAGTTGCCATGGAGTGGGGCTACACCTTC. This gives the protein CASSQTVAMEWGYTF.

The rearrangement uses TRBV6-5 and TRBJ2-7; unclear D gene. The length of the CDR3 is 15 residues. Germline V lookup: CDR1 MNHEY, CDR2 SVGAGI. V dropped 0 bases and J dropped 7 bases, with 16 bases sitting between them. The CDR3: CASSYSIDSLREQYF. DNA of the CDR3: TGTGCCAGCAGTTACTCGATTGATTCGCTGAGAGAGCAGTACTTC.

The chain uses TRBV7-2 and TRBJ2-1, with D possibly being TRBD1 (5 bases). Germline V gene lookup returns CDR1 SGHTA and CDR2 FQGNSA. This CDR3 is 15 amino acids long. V was clipped by 5 bases and J by 0 bases, with 11 bases between them. DNA of the CDR3: TGTGCCAGCAGCGTTGGACACCACTCCTACAATGAGCAGTTCTTC. The encoded protein is CASSVGHHSYNEQFF.

The CDR3 region has the DNA TGTGCCAGCAGTCGGGGGGGGGCTGAGACCCAGTACTTC. Protein: CASSRGGAETQYF. V usage is TRBV9 and J usage is TRBJ2-5; 8 bases are shared with TRBD2. CDR3 length: 13 residues. Germline trimming cut 5 bases from V and 5 bases from J; bases unmatched to any gene: 5. Germline CDR1 is SGDLS and CDR2 is YYNGEE.

The chain is built from TRBV11-2 and TRBJ1-1, with 7 bases identical to TRBD1. The germline gives CDR1 SGHAT, CDR2 FQNNGV. The J segment lost 3 bases and the V segment lost 5 bases, leaving 6 bases of the junction unmatched. The CDR3 runs to 14 residues. CDR3 in amino acids: CASSPWTGDTEAFF. The CDR3 nucleotides are TGTGCCAGCAGCCCTTGGACAGGTGACACTGAAGCTTTCTTT.

The chain combines TRBV29-1 with TRBJ1-2; D is uncertain. Germline lookup yields CDR1 SQVTM and CDR2 ANQGSEA. The CDR3 spans 11 residues. The V end lost 8 bases, the J end lost 4 bases, and 11 bases lay between the germline ends. For the CDR3, the DNA is TGCAGCTTAAGGACTTCCTATGGCTACACCTTC. It specifies CSLRTSYGYTF. Using reference TRBV29-1 and TRBJ1-2 for the parts outside the CDR3, the full variable domain is SAVISQKPSRDICQRGTSLTIQCQVDSQVTMMFWYRQQPGQSLTLIATANQGSEATYESGFVIDKFPISRPNLTFSTLTVSNMSPEDSSIYLCSLRTSYGYTFGSGTRLTVV.

The chain carries TRBV2 and TRBJ2-7; the match to TRBD2 covers 8 bases. The CDR3 runs to 14 residues. Germline V gene data show CDR1 as SNHLY and CDR2 as FYNNEI. The V and J ends lost 4 bases and 4 bases, in that order; junction bases with no gene match: 6. DNA of the CDR3: TGTGCCAGCAGTGGAGGGAGCGGGGGATACGAGCAGTACTTC. It codes for CASSGGSGGYEQYF.

The chain has TRBV10-2 and TRBJ1-4, with D perhaps matching TRBD1 (6 bases). V lost 4 bases and J lost 5, with 8 bases in between. CDR1 and CDR2 (germline): WSHSY, SAAADI. CDR3 length: 13 residues. CDR3 protein: CASSVRGNEKLFF. As DNA, the CDR3 is TGCGCCAGCAGTGTGAGGGGGAATGAAAAACTGTTTTTT.

This chain connects TRBV7-8 to TRBJ2-2; 12 bases map to TRBD2. Trimming cost V 5 bases and J 3 bases; bases outside gene matches: 4. Per the germline V gene, CDR1 is SGHVS and CDR2 is FQNEAQ. The CDR3 loop spans 16 amino acids. The CDR3 bases are TGTGCCAGCAGCAGACTAGCGGGGGAAGACACCGGGGAGCTGTTTTTT. It translates to CASSRLAGEDTGELFF.

The rearrangement joins TRBV2 to TRBJ2-7; D could derive from TRBD1 or TRBD2 (5 bases each). The CDR3 consists of 13 residues. V dropped 8 bases and J dropped 4 bases, with 15 bases sitting between them. Germline CDR1 is SNHLY and CDR2 is FYNNEI. The CDR3 bases are TGTGCCAGCGAGAGGGGAGATCCTTACGAGCAGTACTTC. This gives the protein CASERGDPYEQYF.

V and J are TRBV2 and TRBJ2-5, with 7 bases that match TRBD1. J gave up 5 bases and V 10 bases, and 1 base lay outside the gene matches. Germline lookup yields CDR1 SNHLY and CDR2 FYNNEI. CDR3 size: 10 residues. The CDR3, as DNA: TGTGCCACCAGGGGGGAGACCCAGTACTTC. Translation: CATRGETQYF. The variable domain in full, with the rest retrieved from reference TRBV2 and TRBJ2-5, is EPEVTQTPSHQVTQMGQEVILRCVPISNHLYFYWYRQILGQKVEFLVSFYNNEISEKSEIFDDQFSVERPDGSNFTLKIRSTKLEDSAMYFCATRGETQYFGPGTRLLVL.